This TCR beta chain appears in the sequencing data of a study of T cell responses to AZD1222 COVID-19 vaccine. Clones were read by immunoSEQ multiplex PCR, and TCRdb kept only the in-frame ones, dropping some. The sample shows approximately 150,000 clones, roughly 87% of them seen only once. Points on this clone: Its specificity is unknown.

Trimming removed 0 bases from V and 1 base from J, with 10 bases in between. The length of the CDR3 is 16 residues. Germline V gene sequence: CDR1 SGHNT, CDR2 YYREEE (reference sequence). Pooling covered second doses at about 4 or about 12 weeks. General study points: CD4 TCRs linked to vaccination spanned spike, dominating at 160-218 and 743-854. Of spike-specific TCRs, nearly half reportedly target regions left unmutated in variants.

Source: peripheral blood, taken 28 days after the second AZD1222 dose. The genes are TRBV5-4 and TRBJ2-2, with D tentatively TRBD2 (6 bases). The TCR comes from an adult who received the AZD1222 COVID-19 vaccine. The CDR3 reads CASSLGGVMNTGELFF. In DNA, the CDR3 is TGTGCCAGCAGCTTGGGCGGGGTCATGAACACCGGGGAGCTGTTTTTT.